The 13 T cell receptor beta chains reported below all come from one sample, sequenced in a study of T cell repertoires in cytomegalovirus infection. TCRdb called the reads again in MiXCR, with one record for every CDR3 protein. The sample yields approximately 500,000 distinct CDR3 sequences, around a quarter seen once. What was sequenced was PBMCs. These receptors all stem from a human donor in good health (CMV status not recorded). Some clones in this sample may be carry-over from other donors' samples.

This clonotype was seen at least ten times. V usage is TRBV12-3 or TRBV12-4 and J usage is TRBJ1-5, with D possibly TRBD1 on 6 matching bases. The CDR3 totals 13 residues. V lost 7 bases and J lost 11, with 18 bases in between. CDR3 loop: CASNPGGPEAQHF. The CDR3, as DNA: TGTGCCAGCAATCCTGGGGGGCCCGAGGCCCAGCATTTT.

At least ten counts were recorded for this clonotype. This chain joins TRBV7-2 and TRBJ2-5; D not resolved. Germline V gene data show CDR1 as SGHTA and CDR2 as FQGNSA. The CDR3 is 13 amino acids. Trimming took 4 bases from V and 0 from J, leaving 6 bases between them. CDR3 residues: CASSSRNQETQYF. CDR3 nucleotides: TGTGCCAGCAGCTCTCGAAACCAAGAGACCCAGTACTTC.

This clonotype was seen a few times. V and J are TRBV11-2 and TRBJ2-3, with 8 bases aligning to TRBD1. Germline trimming cut 5 bases from V and 5 bases from J; bases unmatched to any gene: 9. CDR1 SGHAT and CDR2 FQNNGV come from the germline V gene. The CDR3 runs 15 residues. The CDR3 bases are TGTGCCAGCAGCCGACCACGACAGGGGAAAGATACGCAGTATTTT. It translates to CASSRPRQGKDTQYF.

The chain combines TRBV10-2 with TRBJ2-3; tentatively, D is TRBD2 (5 bases). The CDR3 is made up of 13 amino acids. V was clipped by 0 bases and J by 10 bases, with 11 bases between them. Germline values: CDR1 WSHSY, CDR2 SAAADI. CDR3 nucleotide sequence: TGCGCCAGCAGTGAGTCGAGGGAACTCTCGCAGTATTTT. Translating gives CASSESRELSQYF.

This chain joins TRBV30 and TRBJ2-3; the match to TRBD2 covers 12 bases. This CDR3 region has 15 residues. CDR1 and CDR2 from the germline V gene are GTSNPN and SVGIG (reference sequence). The V segment lost 1 base and the J segment 6 bases; nucleotides outside the gene matches: 5. As DNA, the CDR3 is TGTGCCTGGAGTGGGGGACTAGCGGGTGCGGATACGCAGTATTTT. Protein: CAWSGGLAGADTQYF.

The table lists this clonotype with a few counts. The V gene is TRBV6-2 or TRBV6-3, the J gene TRBJ2-7; TRBD2 might be the D (6 bases). The V end was cut by 5 bases, the J end by 5 bases, with 16 bases between. Germline-derived CDR1 and CDR2 are MNHEY and SVGEGT. The CDR3 loop spans 14 amino acids. The CDR3 DNA reads TGTGCCAGCAGTGATCGCCGGGAGTTCCACGAGCAGTACGTC. Amino acid sequence: CASSDRREFHEQYV.

This clonotype appeared many times. The chain recombines TRBV4-1 with TRBJ2-4, with D possibly being TRBD1 (6 bases). This CDR3 has 16 amino acids. Between the trimmed V and J ends, which lost 1 base and 5 bases, there was a span of 15 bases. The germline V gene encodes CDR1 MGHRA and CDR2 YSYEKL. The CDR3 loop is CASSQVRAGEENIQYF. CDR3 nucleotide sequence: TGCGCCAGCAGCCAAGTTCGGGCAGGGGAAGAAAACATTCAGTACTTC.

Turning to this clonotype: Just one base apart from a much larger clone, this may be a read error. The chain uses TRBV6-2 or TRBV6-3 and TRBJ2-1, with 12 nucleotides matching TRBD2. Losses at the gene ends were 5 bases for V and 8 bases for J; bases not matched to a gene: 4. Germline CDR1 reads MNHEY; CDR2 reads SVGEGT. CDR3 length: 14 residues. The CDR3 here is CASSTSGRWYEQFF. DNA for the CDR3: TGTGCCAGCAGTACTAGCGGGAGGTGGTATGAGCAGTTCTTC.

The sample holds a few counts of this clonotype. The chain combines TRBV5-4 with TRBJ1-2; weak D call: TRBD1 (6 bases). CDR3 length: 13 residues. The germline gives CDR1 SGHNT, CDR2 YYREEE (reference sequence). V was clipped by 3 bases and J by 3 bases, with 9 bases between them. The CDR3 DNA follows: TGTGCCAGCAGCTCTAGGACAGACTATGGCTACACCTTC. Protein: CASSSRTDYGYTF.

The V gene is TRBV11-2, the J gene TRBJ1-1; D unclear. V dropped 8 bases and J dropped 4 bases, with 11 bases sitting between them. Germline CDR1 and CDR2: SGHAT and FQNNGV. This CDR3 spans 12 amino acids. CDR3 DNA sequence: TGTGCCAGCCGGGGTATTTTCACTGAAGCTTTCTTT. It is translated as CASRGIFTEAFF.

The CDR3 reads CASRQGLADTYEQYV. DNA for the CDR3: TGTGCCAGCAGGCAGGGACTAGCGGATACCTACGAGCAGTACGTC. J is TRBJ2-7 and V is TRBV2; 11 bases are a match to TRBD2. CDR3 size: 15 residues. From germline, CDR1 is SNHLY and CDR2 FYNNEI. The J segment lost 2 bases and the V segment lost 6 bases, leaving 6 bases of the junction unmatched.

The chain is built from TRBV6-2 or TRBV6-3 and TRBJ2-7; D gene uncertain. Germline CDR1 is MNHEY and CDR2 is SVGEGT. The CDR3 runs 14 residues. V lost 7 bases and J lost 3, with 16 bases in between. The CDR3 region has the DNA TGTGCCAGCACGAACCCCGAGCTCCGCTACGAGCAGTACTTC. Translating gives CASTNPELRYEQYF.

V gene TRBV10-3 combines with J gene TRBJ1-5; no definite D call. The CDR3 contains 14 residues. V gave up 5 bases and J gave up 5 bases, with 13 bases separating them. In germline, CDR1 is ENHRY, CDR2 SYGVKD. CDR3 sequence reads: CAISQAGGDQPQHF. The DNA of the CDR3 is TGTGCCATCAGTCAGGCGGGAGGCGATCAGCCCCAGCATTTT.